This TCR beta chain is from a study of sequential checkpoint blockade in melanoma. About the study: Randomization was 1:1 between first-line nivolumab→ipilimumab and ipilimumab→nivolumab. Both treatment sequences were followed by maintenance nivolumab.

As for treatment: randomized to nivolumab then ipilimumab (arm A) or the reverse (arm B). The V gene's germline CDR1 is SGHNT and CDR2 YYREEE (reference sequence). The CDR3 extends over 13 amino acids. The ends were cut back, 0 bases at V and 3 bases at J, with 4 bases in the middle. Sequencing was performed with immunoSEQ multiplex PCR; in TCRdb, only in-frame clones are kept and a portion is missing. The top ten clones hold 10% of a sample with approximately 10,000 clones, about 77% of them seen once. The sample consisted of CD8+ T cells sorted from blood (inferred from file names), taken from a patient given nivolumab and ipilimumab in sequence. This chain uses TRBV5-4 with TRBJ2-1; D remains unclear. This clonotype was sampled from a human donor with melanoma. The CDR3 DNA is TGTGCCAGCAGCTTGGATATCTACAATGAGCAGTTCTTC. Translating gives CASSLDIYNEQFF.